Sequencing of this TCR beta chain was carried out in a study of blood T cell repertoires in COVID-19. The overall study: The analysed material was cDNA or gDNA that came from T cells, B-cell-depleted T cells, or PBMCs.

Participants, roughly 18 to 89 years old, spanned 25 or so US areas. The CDR3 is 14 residues long. V lost 0 bases to trimming and J lost 8 bases, with 12 bases between them. Germline values: CDR1 SGDLS, CDR2 YYNGEE. Per the original data handling: Reference gene primers were amplified, and this amplification served to estimate nucleated cell counts. Clones were read by immunoSEQ multiplex PCR, and TCRdb kept only the in-frame ones, dropping some. The V and J calls and clone size are taken from that table; D and trimming were inferred from the DNA. The table has some 190,000 clones, around 86% seen once.

The chain combines TRBV9 with TRBJ2-4, with D possibly matching TRBD2 (6 bases). The sequence was obtained from a woman in her thirties or forties in a cohort exposed to, infected with or recovered from COVID-19 (not recorded which). The specimen was PBMCs or T cells enriched from blood (not recorded which). CDR3 DNA sequence: TGTGCCAGCAGCGTAGGGGACTCCACTGACATTCAGTACTTC. Amino acid sequence: CASSVGDSTDIQYF.